This T cell receptor (beta chain) was found in a study of T cells in Graves' hyperthyroidism and ophthalmopathy. In this sample, this clonotype turned up many times. The CDR3 sequence is 14 residues long. Germline CDR1 and CDR2: SNHLY and FYNNEI. V lost 7 bases to trimming and J lost 1 base; unmatched junction nucleotides: 6. It was RNA transcripts that yielded the amplified TCR beta CDR3 regions. Primed by the HTBI set, a first-round RT-PCR was run on the TCR CDR3. TCRdb reprocessed the multiplex PCR reads via MiXCR and lists one record per CDR3 protein. This table holds around 360,000 distinct CDR3 sequences, roughly 15% found once.

Sample: blood. This TCR derives from a woman aged 60-75 years with Graves' ophthalmopathy. V and J are TRBV2 and TRBJ2-5, with 7 positions matching TRBD2. The CDR3 loop is CASTGGSRQETQYF. The DNA of the CDR3 is TGTGCCAGCACCGGGGGGAGTCGCCAAGAGACCCAGTACTTC.